The 12 T cell receptor beta chains presented below share a single source sample, sequenced in a study of early T cells in non-severe SARS-CoV-2 infection. TCRdb reprocessed the 5' RACE reads via MiXCR and lists one record per CDR3 protein. The sample has about 66,000 distinct CDR3 sequences; around 20% are singletons. The sample in question was whole blood, obtained at baseline. These receptors originate from an adult who was a healthcare worker with PCR-confirmed SARS-CoV-2 infection or an uninfected control (not recorded which).

In this sample, this clonotype turned up a few times. This sequence joins TRBV6-1 and TRBJ1-1; D possibly corresponds to TRBD1 (5 bases). The length of the CDR3 is 12 residues. Trimming took 9 bases from V and 3 from J, leaving 11 bases between them. From germline, CDR1 is MNHNS and CDR2 SASEGT. CDR3 protein: CASRRGDTEAFF. The CDR3 DNA sequence: TGTGCCAGTAGGCGGGGCGACACTGAAGCTTTCTTT.

This clonotype came up many times. The chain couples TRBV5-4 to TRBJ2-1; D call uncertain. The V and J ends lost 0 bases and 7 bases respectively, with 2 bases between them. Per germline, CDR1 SGHNT and CDR2 YYREEE (reference sequence). The CDR3 is 11 amino acids. The CDR3 spells CASSLDNEQFF. Here the CDR3 DNA reads TGTGCCAGCAGCTTGGATAATGAGCAGTTCTTC.

This clonotype was seen many times. J is TRBJ1-5 and V is TRBV18; the D is unclear. In germline, CDR1 is KGHSH, CDR2 LQKENI. This CDR3 contains 15 residues. V lost 3 bases, J lost 6 bases, and 15 bases lay in between. CDR3 in DNA: TGTGCCAGCTCACCGTCAGAGGGAGCTAGTCAGCCCCAGCATTTT. Translated: CASSPSEGASQPQHF.

This clonotype was counted ten times or more. The chain has TRBV6-1 and TRBJ2-3; 9 nucleotides align to TRBD2. The CDR3 covers 15 residues. V shed 6 bases, J shed 2 bases, and the junction held 6 bases outside the gene matches. Germline-derived CDR1 and CDR2 are MNHNS and SASEGT. The chain's CDR3 is CASRMTSGATDTQYF. CDR3 DNA: TGTGCCAGCAGGATGACTAGCGGAGCCACAGATACGCAGTATTTT.

This chain links TRBV27 with TRBJ2-2; possibly TRBD1 for D (5 bases). The V gene's germline CDR1 is MNHEY and CDR2 SMNVEV (reference sequence). The CDR3 is made up of 13 amino acids. Trimming removed 6 bases at V and 4 bases at J, with 9 bases between. The chain's CDR3 is CASRNRRTGELFF. In DNA, the CDR3 is TGTGCCAGCAGGAACAGGCGCACCGGGGAGCTGTTTTTT.

This clonotype was observed many times. V usage is TRBV3-1 and J usage is TRBJ2-5; 9 bases line up with TRBD1. V trimming: 4 bases; J trimming: 5 bases; junction bases outside the gene matches: 11. Germline V lookup: CDR1 LGHDT, CDR2 YNNKEL (reference sequence). This CDR3 has 16 amino acids. The CDR3 region is CASSPSDRGYEETQYF. The CDR3 DNA follows: TGTGCCAGCAGCCCGTCCGACAGGGGGTACGAGGAGACCCAGTACTTC.

This clonotype appeared a few times. The rearrangement joins TRBV3-1 to TRBJ1-2, with a weak D call TRBD1 (5 bases). CDR3 length equals 13 residues. The germline V gene has CDR1 LGHDT and CDR2 YNNKEL (reference sequence). With 4 bases removed from V and 8 bases from J, the gap between germline ends came to 14 bases. The CDR3 DNA follows: TGTGCCAGCAGCCTACTCCAGGGCTACGGCTACACCTTC. Encoded protein: CASSLLQGYGYTF.

V and J are TRBV5-1 and TRBJ1-1; D remains unclear. Germline values: CDR1 SGHRS, CDR2 YFSETQ. Trimming left V 0 bases short and J 4 bases short, with 13 bases between. This CDR3 contains 15 residues. The CDR3 here is CASSLAPWTSTEAFF. The CDR3 DNA reads as TGCGCCAGCAGCTTGGCCCCTTGGACGAGCACTGAAGCTTTCTTT.

This clonotype came up a few times. The genes are TRBV29-1 and TRBJ2-1, with D possibly matching TRBD2 (5 bases). The CDR3 loop spans 14 amino acids. V lost 4 bases and J 6 bases, leaving 16 bases between the germline ends. CDR1 is SQVTM and CDR2 is ANQGSEA in the germline V gene. The CDR3 DNA sequence: TGCAGCGTTGGTAAAGAGAGGGTTTTCAATGAGCAGTTCTTC. This translates into CSVGKERVFNEQFF.

The genes are TRBV30 and TRBJ2-3; a possible D gene is TRBD1 (5 bases). The CDR3 extends over 12 amino acids. The V end was cut by 2 bases, the J end by 9 bases, with 12 bases between. The germline gives CDR1 GTSNPN, CDR2 SVGIG (reference sequence). The CDR3 loop is CAWSPGYDTQYF. The CDR3 bases are TGTGCCTGGAGTCCAGGGTACGACACGCAGTATTTT. The full variable domain, its missing parts supplied by reference TRBV30 and TRBJ2-3, is SQTIHQWPATLVQPVGSPLSLECTVEGTSNPNLYWYRQAAGRGLQLLFYSVGIGQISSEVPQNLSASRPQDRQFILSSKKLLLSDSGFYLCAWSPGYDTQYFGPGTRLTVL.

The J gene is TRBJ2-7, the V gene TRBV2; D gene unclear. V lost 1 base to trimming and J lost 2 bases, with 12 bases between them. This CDR3 contains 15 residues. Germline values: CDR1 SNHLY, CDR2 FYNNEI. The CDR3 protein is CASSEEGTRTYEQYF. Written as DNA, the CDR3 is TGTGCCAGCAGTGAAGAGGGTACCCGGACCTACGAGCAGTACTTC.

This clonotype turned up a few times. The rearrangement uses TRBV3-1 and TRBJ1-1; unclear D gene. This CDR3 is built from 14 residues. The V end was cut by 5 bases, the J end by 1 base, with 11 bases between. Per the germline V gene, CDR1 is LGHDT and CDR2 is YNNKEL (reference sequence). The CDR3 sequence: CASSLGEGNTEAFF. DNA for the CDR3: TGTGCCAGCAGCTTAGGCGAGGGGAACACTGAAGCTTTCTTT. Full variable domain (outside the CDR3, taken from reference TRBV3-1 and TRBJ1-1): DTAVSQTPKYLVTQMGNDKSIKCEQNLGHDTMYWYKQDSKKFLKIMFSYNNKELIINETVPNRFSPKSPDKAHLNLHINSLELGDSAVYFCASSLGEGNTEAFFGQGTRLTVV.